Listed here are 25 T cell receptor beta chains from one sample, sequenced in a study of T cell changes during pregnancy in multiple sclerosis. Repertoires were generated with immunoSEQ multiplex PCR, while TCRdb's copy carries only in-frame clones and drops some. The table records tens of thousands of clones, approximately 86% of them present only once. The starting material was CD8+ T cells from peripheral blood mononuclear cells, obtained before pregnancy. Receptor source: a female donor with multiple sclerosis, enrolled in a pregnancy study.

This CDR3 reads CASSHQTGFGVLTEAFF. CDR3 nucleotide sequence: TGTGCCAGCAGTCATCAGACAGGGTTTGGCGTACTCACTGAAGCTTTCTTT. The J gene is TRBJ1-1, the V gene TRBV7-9; TRBD1 matches 7 bases. From germline, CDR1 is SEHNR and CDR2 FQNEAQ (reference sequence). This CDR3 has 17 amino acids. The trim removed 6 bases at V and 4 bases at J, leaving 17 bases unmatched.

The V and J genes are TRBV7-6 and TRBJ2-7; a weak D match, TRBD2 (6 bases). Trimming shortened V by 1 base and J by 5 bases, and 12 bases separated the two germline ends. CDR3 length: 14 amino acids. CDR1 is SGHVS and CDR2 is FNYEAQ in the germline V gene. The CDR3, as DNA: TGTGCCAGCAGCTTAGGGGGTGGGGGGAACGAGCAGTACTTC. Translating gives CASSLGGGGNEQYF.

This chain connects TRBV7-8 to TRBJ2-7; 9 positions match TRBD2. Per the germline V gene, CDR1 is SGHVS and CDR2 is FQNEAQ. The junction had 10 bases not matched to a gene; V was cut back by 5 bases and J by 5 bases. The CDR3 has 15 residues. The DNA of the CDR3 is TGTGCCAGCAGCCCGTGGACTAGCGTCGGGCACGAGCAGTACTTC. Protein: CASSPWTSVGHEQYF.

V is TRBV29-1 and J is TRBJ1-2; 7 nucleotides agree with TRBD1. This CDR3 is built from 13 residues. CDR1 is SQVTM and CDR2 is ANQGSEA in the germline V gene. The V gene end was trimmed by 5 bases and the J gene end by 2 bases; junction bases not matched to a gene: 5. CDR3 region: CSVLPQGNYGYTF. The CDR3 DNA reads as TGCAGCGTTCTACCACAGGGGAACTATGGCTACACCTTC.

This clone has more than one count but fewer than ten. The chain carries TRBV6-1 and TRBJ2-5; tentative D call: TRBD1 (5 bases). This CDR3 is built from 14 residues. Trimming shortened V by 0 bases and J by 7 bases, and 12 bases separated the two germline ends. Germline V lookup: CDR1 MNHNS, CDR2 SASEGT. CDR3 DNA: TGTGCCAGCAGTGAAGCGGACAATGTTGGGACCCAGTACTTC. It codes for CASSEADNVGTQYF.

The CDR3 region is CASSLDRLSSTDTQYF. The CDR3, as DNA: TGTGCCAGCAGCTTAGATAGACTAAGCAGCACAGATACGCAGTATTTT. The V gene is TRBV7-9, the J gene TRBJ2-3; a weak D match, TRBD2 (5 bases). The germline V and J ends were trimmed by 1 base and 0 bases, with 11 bases remaining between them. The CDR3 length is 16 residues. Germline loops: CDR1 SEHNR, CDR2 FQNEAQ (reference sequence).

The chain's CDR3 is CASSSGRSEQYF. In DNA, the CDR3 is TGTGCCAGCAGTAGCGGGAGAAGCGAGCAGTACTTC. The V and J genes are TRBV7-9 and TRBJ2-7, with TRBD2 matching over 9 bases. Germline V gene sequence: CDR1 SEHNR, CDR2 FQNEAQ (reference sequence). The V gene end was trimmed by 6 bases and the J gene end by 6 bases; junction bases not matched to a gene: 3. The CDR3 contains 12 residues. The full variable domain, its missing parts supplied by reference TRBV7-9 and TRBJ2-7, is DTGVSQNPRHKITKRGQNVTFRCDPISEHNRLYWYRQTLGQGPEFLTYFQNEAQLEKSRLLSDRFSAERPKGSFSTLEIQRTEQGDSAMYLCASSSGRSEQYFGPGTRLTVT.

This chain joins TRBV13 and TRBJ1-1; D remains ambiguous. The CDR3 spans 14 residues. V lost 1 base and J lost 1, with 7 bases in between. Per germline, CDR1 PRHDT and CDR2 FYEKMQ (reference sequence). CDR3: CASSLERQNTEAFF. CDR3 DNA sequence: TGTGCCAGCAGCTTAGAAAGACAGAACACTGAAGCTTTCTTT.

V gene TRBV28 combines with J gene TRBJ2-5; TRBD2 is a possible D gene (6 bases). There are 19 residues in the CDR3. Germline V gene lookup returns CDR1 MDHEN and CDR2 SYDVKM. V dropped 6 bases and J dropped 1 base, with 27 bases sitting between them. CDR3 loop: CASSPPFRGSVGPQETQYF. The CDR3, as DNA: TGTGCCAGCAGCCCGCCGTTTCGGGGGAGTGTGGGGCCCCAAGAGACCCAGTACTTC.

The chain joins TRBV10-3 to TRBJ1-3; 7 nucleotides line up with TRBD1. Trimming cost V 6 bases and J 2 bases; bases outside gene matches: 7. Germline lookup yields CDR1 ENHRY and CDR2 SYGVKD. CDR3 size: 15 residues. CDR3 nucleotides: TGTGCCATCAGCTACAGGGGAGTCACTGGAAACACCATATATTTT. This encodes CAISYRGVTGNTIYF.

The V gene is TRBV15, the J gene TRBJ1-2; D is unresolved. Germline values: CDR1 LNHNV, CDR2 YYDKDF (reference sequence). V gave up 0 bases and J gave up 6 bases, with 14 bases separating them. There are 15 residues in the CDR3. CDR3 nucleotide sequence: TGTGCCACCAGCAGAGATGAGGCGGCGATTGATGGCTACACCTTC. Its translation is CATSRDEAAIDGYTF.

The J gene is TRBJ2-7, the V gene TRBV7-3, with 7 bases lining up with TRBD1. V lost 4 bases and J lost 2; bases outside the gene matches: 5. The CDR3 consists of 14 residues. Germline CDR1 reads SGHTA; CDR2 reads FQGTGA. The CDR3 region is CASSSSGQPYEQYF. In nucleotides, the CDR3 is TGTGCCAGCAGCTCGTCGGGACAGCCCTACGAGCAGTACTTC.

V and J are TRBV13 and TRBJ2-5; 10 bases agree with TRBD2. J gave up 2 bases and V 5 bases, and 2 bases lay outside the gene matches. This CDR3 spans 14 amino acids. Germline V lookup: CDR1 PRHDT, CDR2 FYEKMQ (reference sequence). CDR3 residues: CASSILAGQETQYF. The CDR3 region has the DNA TGTGCCAGCAGCATACTAGCGGGGCAAGAGACCCAGTACTTC.

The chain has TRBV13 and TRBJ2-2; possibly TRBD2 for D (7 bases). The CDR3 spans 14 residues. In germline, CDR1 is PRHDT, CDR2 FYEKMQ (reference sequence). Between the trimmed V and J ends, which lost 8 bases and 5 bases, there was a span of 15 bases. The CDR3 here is CASGRGGKTGELFF. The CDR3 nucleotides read TGTGCCAGCGGGAGGGGGGGGAAAACCGGGGAGCTGTTTTTT. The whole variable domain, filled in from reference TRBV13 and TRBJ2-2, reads AAGVIQSPRHLIKEKRETATLKCYPIPRHDTVYWYQQGPGQDPQFLISFYEKMQSDKGSIPDRFSAQQFSDYHSELNMSSLELGDSALYFCASGRGGKTGELFFGEGSRLTVL.

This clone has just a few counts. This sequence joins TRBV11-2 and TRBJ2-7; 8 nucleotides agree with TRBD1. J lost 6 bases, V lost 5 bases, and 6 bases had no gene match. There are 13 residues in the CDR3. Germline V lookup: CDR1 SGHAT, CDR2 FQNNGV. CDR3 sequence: CASSPQGTGEQYF. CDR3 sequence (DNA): TGTGCCAGCAGCCCCCAAGGGACAGGCGAGCAGTACTTC.

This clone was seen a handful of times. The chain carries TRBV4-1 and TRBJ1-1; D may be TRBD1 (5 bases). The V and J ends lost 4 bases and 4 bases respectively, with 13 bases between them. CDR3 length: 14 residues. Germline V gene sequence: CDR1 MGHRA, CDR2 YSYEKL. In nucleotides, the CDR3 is TGCGCCAGCAGCCCCGGTGGGGGGACCACTGAAGCTTTCTTT. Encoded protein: CASSPGGGTTEAFF.

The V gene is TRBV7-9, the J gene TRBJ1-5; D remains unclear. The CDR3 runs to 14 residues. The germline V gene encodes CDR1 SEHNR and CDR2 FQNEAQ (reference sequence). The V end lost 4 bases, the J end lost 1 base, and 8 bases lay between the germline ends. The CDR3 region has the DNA TGTGCCAGCAGCTCGGGAGGCAGCAATCAGCCCCAGCATTTT. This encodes CASSSGGSNQPQHF.

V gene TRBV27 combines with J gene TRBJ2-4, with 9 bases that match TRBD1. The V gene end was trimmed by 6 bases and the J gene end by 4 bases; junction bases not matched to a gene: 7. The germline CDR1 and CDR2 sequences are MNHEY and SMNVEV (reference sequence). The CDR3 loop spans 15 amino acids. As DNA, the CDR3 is TGTGCCAGCAGACCTTCCGGGACAGGGAAAAACATTCAGTACTTC. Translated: CASRPSGTGKNIQYF.

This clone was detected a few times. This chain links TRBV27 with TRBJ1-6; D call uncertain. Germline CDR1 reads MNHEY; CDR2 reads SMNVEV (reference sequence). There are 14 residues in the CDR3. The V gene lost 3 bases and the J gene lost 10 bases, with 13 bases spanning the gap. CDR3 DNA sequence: TGTGCCAGCAGTTTTGATGCTGAGTTCTCACCCCTCCACTTT. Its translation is CASSFDAEFSPLHF.

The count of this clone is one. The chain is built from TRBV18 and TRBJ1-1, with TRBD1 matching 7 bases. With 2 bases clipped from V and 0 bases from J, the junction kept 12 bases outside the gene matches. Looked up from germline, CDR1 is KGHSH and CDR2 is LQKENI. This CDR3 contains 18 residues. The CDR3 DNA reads TGTGCCAGCTCACCAAGGGGACAGCCCTGGGGCATGAACACTGAAGCTTTCTTT. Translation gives CASSPRGQPWGMNTEAFF.

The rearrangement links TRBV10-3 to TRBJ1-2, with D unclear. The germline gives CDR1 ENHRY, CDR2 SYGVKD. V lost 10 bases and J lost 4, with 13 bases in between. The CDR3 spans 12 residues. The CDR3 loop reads CANLNPGYGYTF. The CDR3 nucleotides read TGTGCCAACCTCAACCCAGGCTATGGCTACACCTTC.

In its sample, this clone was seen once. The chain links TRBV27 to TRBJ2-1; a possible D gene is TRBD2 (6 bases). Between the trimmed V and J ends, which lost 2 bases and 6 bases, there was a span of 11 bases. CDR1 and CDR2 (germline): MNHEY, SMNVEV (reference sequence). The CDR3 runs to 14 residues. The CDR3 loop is CASSLVGAGNEQFF. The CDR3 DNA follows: TGTGCCAGCAGTTTAGTGGGAGCGGGCAATGAGCAGTTCTTC.

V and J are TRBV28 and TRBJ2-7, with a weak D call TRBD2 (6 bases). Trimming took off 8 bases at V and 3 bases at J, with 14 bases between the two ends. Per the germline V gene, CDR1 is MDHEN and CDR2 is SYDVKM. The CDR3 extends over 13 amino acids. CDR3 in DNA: TGTGCCAGCCTGGGACTCTTAAACTACGAGCAGTACTTC. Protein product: CASLGLLNYEQYF.

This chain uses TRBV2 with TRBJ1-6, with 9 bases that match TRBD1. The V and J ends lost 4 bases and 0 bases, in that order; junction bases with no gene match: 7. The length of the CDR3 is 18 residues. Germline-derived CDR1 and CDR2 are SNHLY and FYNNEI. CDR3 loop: CASSGDREGSSYNSPLHF. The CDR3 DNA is TGTGCCAGCAGTGGGGACAGGGAAGGAAGCTCCTATAATTCACCCCTCCACTTT.

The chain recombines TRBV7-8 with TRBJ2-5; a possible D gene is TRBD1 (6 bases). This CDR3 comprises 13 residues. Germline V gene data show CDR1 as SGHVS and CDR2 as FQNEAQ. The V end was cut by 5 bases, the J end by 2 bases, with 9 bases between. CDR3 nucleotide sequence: TGTGCCAGCAGCCGTGACAGGCAAGAGACCCAGTACTTC. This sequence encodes CASSRDRQETQYF.